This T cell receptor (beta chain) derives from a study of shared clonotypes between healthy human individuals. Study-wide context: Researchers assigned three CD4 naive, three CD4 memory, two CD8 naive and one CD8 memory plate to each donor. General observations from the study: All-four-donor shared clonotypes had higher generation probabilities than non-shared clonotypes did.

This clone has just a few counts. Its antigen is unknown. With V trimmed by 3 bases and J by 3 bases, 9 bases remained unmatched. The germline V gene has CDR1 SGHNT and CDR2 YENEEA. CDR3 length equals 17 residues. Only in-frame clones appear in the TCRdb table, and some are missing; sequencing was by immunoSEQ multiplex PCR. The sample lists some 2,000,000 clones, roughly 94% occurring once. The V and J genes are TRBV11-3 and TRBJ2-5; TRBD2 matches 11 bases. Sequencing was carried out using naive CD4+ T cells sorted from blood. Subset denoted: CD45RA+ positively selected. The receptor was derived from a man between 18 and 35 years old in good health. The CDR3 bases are TGTGCCAGCAGCTTTAACCTCGGACTAGCGGGTGAAGAGACCCAGTACTTC. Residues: CASSFNLGLAGEETQYF.